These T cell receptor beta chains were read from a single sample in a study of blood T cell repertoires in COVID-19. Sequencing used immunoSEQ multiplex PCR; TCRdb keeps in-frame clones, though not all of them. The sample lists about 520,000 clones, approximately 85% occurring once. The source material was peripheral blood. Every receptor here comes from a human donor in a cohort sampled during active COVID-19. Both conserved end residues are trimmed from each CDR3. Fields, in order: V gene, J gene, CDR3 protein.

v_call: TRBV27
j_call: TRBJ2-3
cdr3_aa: ASSLWGGIDTQY

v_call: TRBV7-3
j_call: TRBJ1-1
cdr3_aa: ASSHGAGARTEAF

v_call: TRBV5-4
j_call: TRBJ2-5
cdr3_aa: AFTWRDQETQY

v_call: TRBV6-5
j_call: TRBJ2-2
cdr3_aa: ASRRAGTGAGELF

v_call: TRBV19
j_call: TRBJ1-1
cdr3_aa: ASSPGPFRGRAF

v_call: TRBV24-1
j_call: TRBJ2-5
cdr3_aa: ATSDTTRTSGPQETQY

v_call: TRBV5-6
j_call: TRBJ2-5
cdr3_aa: ASIETGDPSSPETQY

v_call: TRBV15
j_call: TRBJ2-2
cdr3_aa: ATSSRTSGYNTGELF

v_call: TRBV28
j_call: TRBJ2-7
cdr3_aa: ASSRPGQGSYEQY

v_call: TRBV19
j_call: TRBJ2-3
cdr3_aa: ASSIGRATDTQY

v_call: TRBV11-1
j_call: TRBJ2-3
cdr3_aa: ASSSRLAGVGDTQY

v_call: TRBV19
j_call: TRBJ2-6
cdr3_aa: ASSYVGQGFAGANVLT

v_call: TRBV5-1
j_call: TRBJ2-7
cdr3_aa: ASSPLTSGPSYEQY

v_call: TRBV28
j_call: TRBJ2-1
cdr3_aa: ASTLAGGGYNEQF

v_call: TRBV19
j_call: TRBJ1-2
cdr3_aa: ASSGQLFYGYT

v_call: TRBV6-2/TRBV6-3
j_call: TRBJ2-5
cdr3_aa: ASSVRATSGRGETQY

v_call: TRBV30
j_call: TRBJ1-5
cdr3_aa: AWSTQGGQPQH

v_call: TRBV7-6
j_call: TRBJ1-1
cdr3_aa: ASSLVGQGSNMNTEAF

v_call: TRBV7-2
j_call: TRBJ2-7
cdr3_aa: ASSRGTSGASYEQY

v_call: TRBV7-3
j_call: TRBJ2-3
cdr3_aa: ASLRRDPGTDTQY

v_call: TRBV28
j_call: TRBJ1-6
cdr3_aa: ASNTGGLSPLH

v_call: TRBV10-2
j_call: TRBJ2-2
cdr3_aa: ASSVTRDGTGELF

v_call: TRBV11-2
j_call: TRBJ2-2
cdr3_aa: ASSQRYPGQSPTGELF

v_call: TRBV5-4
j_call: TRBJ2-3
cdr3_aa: ASSPWTSGSTDTQY

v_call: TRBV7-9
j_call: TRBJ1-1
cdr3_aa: ASSPRQGFEAF

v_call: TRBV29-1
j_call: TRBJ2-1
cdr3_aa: SVHDRNEQF

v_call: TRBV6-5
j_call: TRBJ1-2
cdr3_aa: ASSSWDQGIFGYT

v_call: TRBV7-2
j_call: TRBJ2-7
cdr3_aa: ASSSAGTGVWGGEQY

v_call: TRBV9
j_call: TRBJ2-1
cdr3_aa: ASSVRNPGQGISEQF

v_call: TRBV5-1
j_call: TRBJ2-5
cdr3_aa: ASSGTGEETQY

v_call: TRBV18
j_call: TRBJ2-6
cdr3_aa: ASSPIGTRKSSGANVLT

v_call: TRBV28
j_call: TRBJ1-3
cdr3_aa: ASRVRGNTIY

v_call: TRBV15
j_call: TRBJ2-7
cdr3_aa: ATSRFTSGGYSYEQY

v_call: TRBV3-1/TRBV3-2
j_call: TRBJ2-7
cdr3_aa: ASSPRLAVSYEQY

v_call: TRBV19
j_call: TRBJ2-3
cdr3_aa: ASSMGLASTDTQY

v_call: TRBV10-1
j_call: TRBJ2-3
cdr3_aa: ASSNGGSNTDTQY

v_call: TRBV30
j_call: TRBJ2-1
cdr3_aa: AWKGTSGSYNEQF

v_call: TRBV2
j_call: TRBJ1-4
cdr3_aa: ATRTDTNEKLF

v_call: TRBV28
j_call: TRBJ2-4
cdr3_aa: ASSLWDSQNIQY

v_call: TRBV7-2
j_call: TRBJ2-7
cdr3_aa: ASSFAREAYEQY

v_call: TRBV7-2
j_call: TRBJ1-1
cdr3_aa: ASSLARRQGSNTEAF

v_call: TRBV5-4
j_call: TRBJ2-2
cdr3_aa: ASSVDTNTGELF

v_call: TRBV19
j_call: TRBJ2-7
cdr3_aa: ASSRDREGPYEQY

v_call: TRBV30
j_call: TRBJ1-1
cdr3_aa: AWRWGLNTEAF